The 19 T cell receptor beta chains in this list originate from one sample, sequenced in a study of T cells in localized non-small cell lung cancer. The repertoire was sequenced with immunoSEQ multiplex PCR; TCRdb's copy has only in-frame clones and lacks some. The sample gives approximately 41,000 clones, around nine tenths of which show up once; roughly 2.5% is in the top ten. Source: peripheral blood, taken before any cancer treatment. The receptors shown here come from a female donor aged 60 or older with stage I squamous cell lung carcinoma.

In DNA, the CDR3 is TGCGCCAGCAGCTTAGCGGGACAGGGAGGTGAAAAACTGTTTTTT. Protein product: CASSLAGQGGEKLFF. V usage is TRBV5-1 and J usage is TRBJ1-4, with 9 nucleotides matching TRBD1. After removal of 2 bases from V and 7 bases from J, the junction contained 6 bases not matched to a gene. Germline CDR1 and CDR2: SGHRS and YFSETQ. This CDR3 is built from 15 residues.

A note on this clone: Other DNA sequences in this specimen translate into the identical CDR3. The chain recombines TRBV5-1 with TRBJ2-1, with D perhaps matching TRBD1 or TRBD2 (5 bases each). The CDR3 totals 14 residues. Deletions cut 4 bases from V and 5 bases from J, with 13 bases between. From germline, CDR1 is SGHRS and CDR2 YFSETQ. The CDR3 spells CASSPGTSHNEQFF. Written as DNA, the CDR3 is TGCGCCAGCAGCCCCGGGACGTCTCACAATGAGCAGTTCTTC.

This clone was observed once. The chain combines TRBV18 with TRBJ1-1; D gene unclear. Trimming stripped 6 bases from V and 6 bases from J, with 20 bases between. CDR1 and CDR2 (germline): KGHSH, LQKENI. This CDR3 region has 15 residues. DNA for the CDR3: TGTGCCAGCTCCCCGGGAGGGCGGCGATCCCCTGAAGCTTTCTTT. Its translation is CASSPGGRRSPEAFF.

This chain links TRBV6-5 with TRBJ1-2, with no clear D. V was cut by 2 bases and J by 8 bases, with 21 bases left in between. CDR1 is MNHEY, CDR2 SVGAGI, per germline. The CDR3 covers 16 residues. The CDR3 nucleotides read TGTGCCAGCAGTTACGGGGTTCAGCGACCCTTAGGGGGCTACACCTTC. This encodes CASSYGVQRPLGGYTF.

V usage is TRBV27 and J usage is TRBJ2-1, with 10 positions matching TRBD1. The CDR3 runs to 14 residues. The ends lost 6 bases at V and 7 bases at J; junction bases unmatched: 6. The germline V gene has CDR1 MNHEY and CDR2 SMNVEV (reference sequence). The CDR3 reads CASSRDRGVNEQFF. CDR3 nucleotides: TGTGCCAGCAGCAGGGACAGGGGTGTGAATGAGCAGTTCTTC.

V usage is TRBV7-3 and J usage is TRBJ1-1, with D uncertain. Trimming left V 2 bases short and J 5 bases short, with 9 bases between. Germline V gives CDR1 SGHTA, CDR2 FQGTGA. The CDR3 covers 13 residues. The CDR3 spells CASSLFRTTEAFF. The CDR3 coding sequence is TGTGCCAGCAGCTTATTCAGGACTACTGAAGCTTTCTTT.

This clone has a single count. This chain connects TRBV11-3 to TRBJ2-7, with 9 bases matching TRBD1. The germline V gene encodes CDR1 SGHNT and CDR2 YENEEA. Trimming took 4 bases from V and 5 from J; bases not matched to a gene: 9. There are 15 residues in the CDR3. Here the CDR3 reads CASSSSGTGPDEQYF. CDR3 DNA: TGTGCCAGCAGCTCCTCCGGGACAGGGCCGGACGAGCAGTACTTC.

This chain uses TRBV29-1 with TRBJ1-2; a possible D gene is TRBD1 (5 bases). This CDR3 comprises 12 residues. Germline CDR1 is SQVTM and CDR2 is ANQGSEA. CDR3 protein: CSGHATRDGYTF. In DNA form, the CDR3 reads TGCAGTGGTCACGCGACCAGGGATGGCTACACCTTC.

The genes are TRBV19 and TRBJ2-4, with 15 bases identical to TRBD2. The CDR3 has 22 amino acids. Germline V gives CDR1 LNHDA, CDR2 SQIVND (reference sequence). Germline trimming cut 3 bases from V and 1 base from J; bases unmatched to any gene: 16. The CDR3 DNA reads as TGTGCCAGTAGTATTTATGGGACTAGCGGGAGGTTGGGTTACTCGGCCAAAAACATTCAGTACTTC. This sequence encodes CASSIYGTSGRLGYSAKNIQYF.

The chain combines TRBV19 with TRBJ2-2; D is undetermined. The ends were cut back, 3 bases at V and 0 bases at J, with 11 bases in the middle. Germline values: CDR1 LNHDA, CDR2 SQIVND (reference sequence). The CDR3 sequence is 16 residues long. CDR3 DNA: TGTGCCAGTAGTATTCAAGGGATAGCGAACACCGGGGAGCTGTTTTTT. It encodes CASSIQGIANTGELFF.

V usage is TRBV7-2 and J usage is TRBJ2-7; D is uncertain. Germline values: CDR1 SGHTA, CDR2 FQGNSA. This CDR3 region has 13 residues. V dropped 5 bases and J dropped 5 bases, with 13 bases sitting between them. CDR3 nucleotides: TGTGCCAGCAGCCTGATTGGTAGGGACGAGCAGTACTTC. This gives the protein CASSLIGRDEQYF. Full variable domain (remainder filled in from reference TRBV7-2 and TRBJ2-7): GAGVSQSPSNKVTEKGKDVELRCDPISGHTALYWYRQSLGQGLEFLIYFQGNSAPDKSGLPSDRFSAERTGGSVSTLTIQRTQQEDSAVYLCASSLIGRDEQYFGPGTRLTVT.

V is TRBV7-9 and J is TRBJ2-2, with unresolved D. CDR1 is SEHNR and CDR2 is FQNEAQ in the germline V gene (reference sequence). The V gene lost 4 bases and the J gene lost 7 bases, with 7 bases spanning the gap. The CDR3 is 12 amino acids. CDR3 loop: CASSSVFGELFF. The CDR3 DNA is TGTGCCAGCAGCTCCGTCTTCGGGGAGCTGTTTTTT.

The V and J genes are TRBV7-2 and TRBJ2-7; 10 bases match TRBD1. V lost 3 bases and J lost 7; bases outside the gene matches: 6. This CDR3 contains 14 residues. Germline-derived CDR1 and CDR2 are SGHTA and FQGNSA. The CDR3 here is CASSFGTGVFEQYF. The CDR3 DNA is TGTGCCAGCAGCTTCGGGACAGGGGTATTTGAGCAGTACTTC.

CDR3 region: CASSLQAGDNEKLFF. In DNA form, the CDR3 reads TGCGCCAGCAGCTTGCAGGCGGGGGATAATGAAAAACTGTTTTTT. V usage is TRBV5-1 and J usage is TRBJ1-4; TRBD1 might be the D (5 bases). CDR3 size: 15 residues. From germline, CDR1 is SGHRS and CDR2 YFSETQ. The V gene lost 1 base and the J gene lost 4 bases, with 11 bases spanning the gap.

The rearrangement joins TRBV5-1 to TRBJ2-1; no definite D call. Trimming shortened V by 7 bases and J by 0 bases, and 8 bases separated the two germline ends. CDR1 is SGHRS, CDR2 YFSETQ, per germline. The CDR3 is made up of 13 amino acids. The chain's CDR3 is CASRWSSYNEQFF. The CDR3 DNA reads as TGCGCCAGCCGCTGGAGCTCCTACAATGAGCAGTTCTTC.

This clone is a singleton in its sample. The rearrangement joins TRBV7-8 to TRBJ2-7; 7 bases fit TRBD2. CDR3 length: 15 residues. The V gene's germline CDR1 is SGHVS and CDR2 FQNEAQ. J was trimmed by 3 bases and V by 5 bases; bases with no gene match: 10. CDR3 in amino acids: CASSQAGGRSYEQYF. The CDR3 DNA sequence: TGTGCCAGCAGCCAGGCGGGCGGGAGAAGCTACGAGCAGTACTTC. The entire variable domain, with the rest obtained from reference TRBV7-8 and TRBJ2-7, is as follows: GAGVSQSPRYKVAKRGQDVALRCDPISGHVSLFWYQQALGQGPEFLTYFQNEAQLDKSGLPSDRFFAERPEGSVSTLKIQRTQQEDSAVYLCASSQAGGRSYEQYFGPGTRLTVT.

The CDR3 DNA is TGTGCCAGCAGCTTAAGGATGGCTTCGGGCTACACCTTC. As protein: CASSLRMASGYTF. V and J are TRBV7-2 and TRBJ1-2, with no clear D. This CDR3 has 13 amino acids. The V end lost 2 bases, the J end lost 8 bases, and 12 bases lay between the germline ends. CDR1 and CDR2 (germline): SGHTA, FQGNSA.

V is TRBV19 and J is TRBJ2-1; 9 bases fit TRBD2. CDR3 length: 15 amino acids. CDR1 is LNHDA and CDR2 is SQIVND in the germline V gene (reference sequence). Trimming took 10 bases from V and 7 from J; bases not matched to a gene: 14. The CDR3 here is CATGDAGGPWNEQFF. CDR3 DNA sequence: TGTGCCACCGGAGACGCGGGAGGGCCATGGAATGAGCAGTTCTTC.

The chain's CDR3 is CASSYGIGNTIYF. In DNA, the CDR3 is TGTGCCAGCAGTTACGGAATCGGAAACACCATATATTTT. V is TRBV6-5 and J is TRBJ1-3; D is undetermined. This CDR3 is 13 amino acids long. V lost 2 bases and J 4 bases, leaving 6 bases between the germline ends. Germline-derived CDR1 and CDR2 are MNHEY and SVGAGI.